This is a list of T cell receptor beta chains from one sample in a study of cytomegalovirus exposure and HLA in healthy donors. Assay used: immunoSEQ multiplex PCR; TCRdb lists only in-frame clones, some missing. In the table there are approximately 180,000 clones, roughly 79% of which are singletons. Sequencing input: PBMCs. The receptors stem from a man between 35 and 55 years old in good health and CMV-seropositive. CDR3s include the opening cysteine and the closing phenylalanine or tryptophan. D genes are given only for firm matches. Rows may omit the clone size; those that give it use once, few, many or a size class.

length	V	D	size	J	DNA	CDR3
15	TRBV19	.	.	TRBJ1-5	TGTGCCAGTAGTATAGATGGACACGTCAATCAGCCCCAGCATTTT	CASSIDGHVNQPQHF
16	TRBV2	.	few	TRBJ2-1	TGTGCCAGCACCCCAGTATCGGCGGGGGCGTACAATGAGCAGTTCTTC	CASTPVSAGAYNEQFF
17	TRBV5-1	TRBD1	once	TRBJ1-4	TGCGCCAGCAGCTTGTTAATGGGACAGGGGATTAATGAAAAACTGTTTTTT	CASSLLMGQGINEKLFF
16	TRBV9	.	.	TRBJ2-1	TGTGCCAGCAGCCCGCAAAGCGCTTCCACCTACAATGAGCAGTTCTTC	CASSPQSASTYNEQFF
16	TRBV10-3	TRBD1	.	TRBJ1-1	TGTGCCATCAGACAAAGTGGGGCAGGGGGCGAAACTGAAGCTTTCTTT	CAIRQSGAGGETEAFF
14	TRBV6-6	TRBD1	.	TRBJ2-5	TGTGCCAGCAGTAACGACAGGGGAGGAGAGACCCAGTACTTC	CASSNDRGGETQYF
15	TRBV5-4	TRBD2	.	TRBJ2-2	TGTGCCAGCAGCTTGGTCGCGGGAGTGGCCGGGGAGCTGTTTTTT	CASSLVAGVAGELFF
15	TRBV19	TRBD1	.	TRBJ2-7	TGTGCCAGTAGCGACGCCGGGACAGGGGGCTACGAGCAGTACTTC	CASSDAGTGGYEQYF
15	TRBV5-1	TRBD1	once	TRBJ1-2	TGCGCCAGCAGCTCGACAGGGGCACTCCTCTATGGCTACACCTTC	CASSSTGALLYGYTF
17	TRBV4-2	.	.	TRBJ1-5	TGTGCCAGCAGCCAAGATTGGTCGGAGACAGCAAATCAGCCCCAGCATTTT	CASSQDWSETANQPQHF